This T cell receptor (beta chain) was identified during a study of T-cell memory formation after mild COVID-19. Study-wide background: Across donors, TCR clusters were largely donor specific. Study conclusions and caveats: Some SARS-CoV-2-responding clones were already detected in memory before infection.

The CDR3 covers 17 residues. The V end was cut by 5 bases, the J end by 3 bases, with 17 bases between. Per the germline V gene, CDR1 is LGHNA and CDR2 is YNFKEQ. Sample barcodes and UMIs were carried by the TCR alpha and TCR beta cDNA libraries that 5'RACE generated with constant-segment primers. From the 5' RACE reads, TCRdb called clonotypes with MiXCR, one entry per CDR3 protein. Here the sample spans 200,000 to 250,000 distinct CDR3 sequences, more than 8% being singletons. Notes on this clonotype: Its cognate antigen is unknown.

This rearrangement joins TRBV4-2 to TRBJ2-6; D gene unclear. Input material: PBMCs or a T cell subset sorted from them (not recorded which). This TCR came from a man between 18 and 29 years old who had mild COVID-19 (a few samples of this study predate the infection). Cell type and time point are not known. In nucleotides, the CDR3 is TGTGCCAGCAGCGGTGAAACGTGGGCTGGTGGGGCCAACGTCCTGACTTTC. Its translation is CASSGETWAGGANVLTF.